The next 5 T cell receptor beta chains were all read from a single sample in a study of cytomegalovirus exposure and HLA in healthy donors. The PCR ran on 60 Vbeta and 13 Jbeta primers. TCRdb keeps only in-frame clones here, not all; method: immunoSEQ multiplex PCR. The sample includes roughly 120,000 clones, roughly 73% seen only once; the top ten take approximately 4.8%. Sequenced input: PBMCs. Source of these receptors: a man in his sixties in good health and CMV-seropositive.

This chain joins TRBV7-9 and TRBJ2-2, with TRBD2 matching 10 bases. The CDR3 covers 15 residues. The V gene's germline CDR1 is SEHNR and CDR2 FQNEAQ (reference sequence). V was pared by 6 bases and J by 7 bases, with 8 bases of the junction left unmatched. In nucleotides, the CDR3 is TGTGCCAGCAGAAAAGGACTAGCGGAGAACGGGGAGCTGTTTTTT. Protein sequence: CASRKGLAENGELFF.

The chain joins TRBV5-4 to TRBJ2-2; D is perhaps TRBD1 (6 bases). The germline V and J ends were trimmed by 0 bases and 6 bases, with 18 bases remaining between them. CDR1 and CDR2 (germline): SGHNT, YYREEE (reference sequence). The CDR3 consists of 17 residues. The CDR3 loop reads CASSLAKTGGHAGELFF. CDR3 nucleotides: TGTGCCAGCAGCTTGGCCAAGACAGGAGGCCACGCCGGGGAGCTGTTTTTT.

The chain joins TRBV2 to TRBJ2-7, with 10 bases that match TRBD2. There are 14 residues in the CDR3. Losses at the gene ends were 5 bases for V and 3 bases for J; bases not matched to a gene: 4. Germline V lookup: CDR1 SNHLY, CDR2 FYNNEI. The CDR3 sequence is CASSPSGGYYEQYF. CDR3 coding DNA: TGTGCCAGCAGTCCTAGCGGGGGATACTACGAGCAGTACTTC.

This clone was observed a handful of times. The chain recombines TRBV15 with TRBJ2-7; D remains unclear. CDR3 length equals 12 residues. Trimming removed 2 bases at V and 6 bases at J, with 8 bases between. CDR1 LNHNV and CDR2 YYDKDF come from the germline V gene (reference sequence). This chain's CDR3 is CATSRSTGEQYF. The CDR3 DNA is TGTGCCACCAGCAGATCCACGGGCGAGCAGTACTTC.

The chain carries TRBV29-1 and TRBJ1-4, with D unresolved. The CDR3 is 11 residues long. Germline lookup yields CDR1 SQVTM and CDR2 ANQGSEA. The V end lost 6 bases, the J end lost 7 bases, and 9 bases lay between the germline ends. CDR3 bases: TGCAGCGTCGGGGAGGTTGAAAAACTGTTTTTT. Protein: CSVGEVEKLFF.